The next 23 T cell receptor beta chains were all read from a single sample in a study of T cells after somatic rescue of genetic block. TCRdb's copy holds only in-frame clones and misses some; the assay was immunoSEQ multiplex PCR. The table has under 150,000 clones, around 90% seen once. Material: peripheral blood mononuclear cells (PBMCs). The receptor set was obtained from a woman aged 18-30 years.

V is TRBV7-9 and J is TRBJ1-3; 7 nucleotides match TRBD1. Per the germline V gene, CDR1 is SEHNR and CDR2 is FQNEAQ (reference sequence). V lost 3 bases and J lost 4; bases outside the gene matches: 6. This CDR3 is built from 15 residues. The CDR3 DNA follows: TGTGCCAGCAGCTTCCCACAGGGGAGAGGAAACACCATATATTTT. Translation: CASSFPQGRGNTIYF.

In its sample, this clone was seen once. V and J are TRBV5-1 and TRBJ2-5; D is uncertain. V lost 4 bases and J lost 2, with 12 bases in between. The CDR3 is made up of 14 amino acids. CDR1 SGHRS and CDR2 YFSETQ come from the germline V gene. In DNA, the CDR3 is TGCGCCAGCAGCCCAACAAATCCTCAAGAGACCCAGTACTTC. Translating it yields CASSPTNPQETQYF.

This sequence joins TRBV6-1 and TRBJ2-7; D gene uncertain. V dropped 4 bases and J dropped 2 bases, with 9 bases sitting between them. Germline V gene data show CDR1 as MNHNS and CDR2 as SASEGT. The CDR3 is 13 amino acids. CDR3 protein: CASSARLTYEQYF. CDR3 bases: TGTGCCAGCAGTGCCCGTTTGACCTACGAGCAGTACTTC.

The genes are TRBV5-1 and TRBJ1-6; D remains unclear. CDR1 is SGHRS and CDR2 is YFSETQ in the germline V gene. With 4 bases removed from V and 7 bases from J, the gap between germline ends came to 15 bases. The CDR3 consists of 15 residues. The CDR3 spells CASSQGAGGNSPLHF. The CDR3 nucleotides read TGCGCCAGCAGCCAAGGAGCGGGTGGGAATTCACCCCTCCACTTT.

The rearrangement joins TRBV4-2 to TRBJ2-7, with a tentative D call TRBD1 (6 bases). The CDR3 sequence is 13 residues long. V was cut by 1 base and J by 5 bases, with 9 bases left in between. Germline V CDR1 and CDR2: LGHNA, YNFKEQ. The CDR3 DNA reads as TGTGCCAGCAGCCAAGGACAGGCCGACGAGCAGTACTTC. It encodes CASSQGQADEQYF.

The chain carries TRBV29-1 and TRBJ1-2, with 7 bases that match TRBD1. Germline CDR1 SQVTM, CDR2 ANQGSEA. V lost 1 base to trimming and J lost 8 bases; unmatched junction nucleotides: 10. The CDR3 loop spans 14 amino acids. CDR3 sequence reads: CSVEASGRGQGYTF. The CDR3 DNA reads as TGCAGCGTTGAAGCCTCCGGGAGGGGGCAGGGCTACACCTTC.

The chain employs TRBV28 and TRBJ1-2; 12 nucleotides agree with TRBD1. CDR1 MDHEN and CDR2 SYDVKM come from the germline V gene. The ends lost 6 bases at V and 5 bases at J; junction bases unmatched: 4. The CDR3 is 14 amino acids. CDR3 bases: TGTGCCAGCAGAGCGGGACAGGGGGCATATGGCTACACCTTC. Its translation is CASRAGQGAYGYTF.

The chain has TRBV9 and TRBJ2-7; maybe TRBD1 (5 bases). V lost 2 bases and J lost 0, with 6 bases in between. Germline loops: CDR1 SGDLS, CDR2 YYNGEE. CDR3 length equals 13 residues. CDR3 coding DNA: TGTGCCAGCAGCGTGGACACCTCCTACGAGCAGTACTTC. This translates into CASSVDTSYEQYF.

This sequence joins TRBV9 and TRBJ2-7; D gene uncertain. The CDR3 runs to 14 residues. The germline V and J ends were trimmed by 0 bases and 0 bases, with 7 bases remaining between them. Germline CDR1 and CDR2: SGDLS and YYNGEE. The CDR3 loop is CASSVVGSSYEQYF. The CDR3 DNA reads TGTGCCAGCAGCGTAGTCGGAAGCTCCTACGAGCAGTACTTC.

J is TRBJ1-2 and V is TRBV28; weak D call: TRBD1 (5 bases). V dropped 2 bases and J dropped 6 bases, with 10 bases sitting between them. The CDR3 length is 13 residues. The germline V gene encodes CDR1 MDHEN and CDR2 SYDVKM. CDR3 sequence: CASSLVAGHGYTF. For the CDR3, the DNA is TGTGCCAGCAGTTTAGTCGCAGGGCATGGCTACACCTTC.

The J gene is TRBJ2-7, the V gene TRBV7-2; D is undetermined. V shed 5 bases and J shed 2 bases, with 4 bases lying between them. Per germline, CDR1 SGHTA and CDR2 FQGNSA. The length of the CDR3 is 11 residues. This chain's CDR3 is CASSPAYEQYF. CDR3 sequence (DNA): TGTGCCAGCAGCCCGGCCTACGAGCAGTACTTC.

The chain recombines TRBV5-1 with TRBJ2-1, with 7 bases lining up with TRBD1. The V gene end was trimmed by 6 bases and the J gene end by 7 bases; junction bases not matched to a gene: 4. The CDR3 covers 12 residues. Germline loops: CDR1 SGHRS, CDR2 YFSETQ. The CDR3 spells CASTQDRNEQFF. CDR3 nucleotides: TGCGCCAGCACCCAGGACAGGAATGAGCAGTTCTTC.

The chain recombines TRBV7-3 with TRBJ2-1; 11 bases are a match to TRBD2. CDR1 is SGHTA and CDR2 is FQGTGA in the germline V gene. The CDR3 is 15 residues long. With 5 bases clipped from V and 5 bases from J, the junction kept 5 bases outside the gene matches. CDR3 bases: TGTGCCAGCAGCCAAAGACTAGCGGGGCACAATGAGCAGTTCTTC. Translation gives CASSQRLAGHNEQFF.

The rearrangement joins TRBV28 to TRBJ2-7, with D perhaps matching TRBD2 (5 bases). CDR1 and CDR2 (germline): MDHEN, SYDVKM. The CDR3 totals 13 residues. Trimming took 2 bases from V and 4 from J, leaving 9 bases between them. The CDR3 loop is CASSLSSGYEQYF. CDR3 DNA sequence: TGTGCCAGCAGTTTAAGTTCGGGGTACGAGCAGTACTTC.

This chain links TRBV27 with TRBJ1-5; 7 nucleotides match TRBD1. Germline V gene sequence: CDR1 MNHEY, CDR2 SMNVEV (reference sequence). The trim removed 5 bases at V and 6 bases at J, leaving 13 bases unmatched. This CDR3 has 16 amino acids. Here the CDR3 reads CASSPLDRARFQPQHF. The CDR3 nucleotides read TGTGCCAGCAGTCCCCTCGACAGGGCCCGTTTTCAGCCCCAGCATTTT.

This clone was observed once. The J gene is TRBJ2-7, the V gene TRBV10-3; D might be TRBD1 (5 bases). Germline CDR1 reads ENHRY; CDR2 reads SYGVKD. This CDR3 has 12 amino acids. V was shortened by 8 bases and J by 4 bases, with 12 bases between the two germline ends. CDR3 in DNA: TGTGCCATCGGGCAGGGCGAGTACGAGCAGTACTTC. Its protein product is CAIGQGEYEQYF.

This clone was seen a single time. The chain uses TRBV4-2 and TRBJ2-1, with D maybe TRBD2 (6 bases). This CDR3 is built from 19 residues. Trimming left V 5 bases short and J 0 bases short, with 23 bases between. The germline CDR1 and CDR2 sequences are LGHNA and YNFKEQ. CDR3: CASSKSGLRSPSSYNEQFF. CDR3 bases: TGTGCCAGCAGCAAATCGGGACTCCGGTCCCCAAGCTCCTACAATGAGCAGTTCTTC.

In this sample, this clone turned up once. J is TRBJ2-1 and V is TRBV4-2; TRBD1 matches 8 bases. This CDR3 is built from 14 residues. Germline V gives CDR1 LGHNA, CDR2 YNFKEQ. The J segment lost 9 bases and the V segment lost 0 bases, leaving 4 bases of the junction unmatched. The CDR3 DNA reads TGTGCCAGCAGCCAAGACGGAACAGGGGGTGAGCAGTTCTTC. It translates to CASSQDGTGGEQFF.

V and J are TRBV19 and TRBJ2-7; TRBD2 is a possible D gene (5 bases). Between the trimmed V and J ends, which lost 3 bases and 2 bases, there was a span of 14 bases. This CDR3 comprises 15 residues. Germline CDR1 is LNHDA and CDR2 is SQIVND (reference sequence). As DNA, the CDR3 is TGTGCCAGTAGTATGAGGCTGGGAGTAACCTACGAGCAGTACTTC. Translated, it gives CASSMRLGVTYEQYF.

The gene calls are TRBV4-3 and TRBJ2-7; the D is unclear. This CDR3 is 14 amino acids long. Germline assignment: CDR1 LGHNA and CDR2 YSLEER. V lost 0 bases to trimming and J lost 8 bases, with 14 bases between them. The CDR3 sequence is CASSQDPFEGQQYF. DNA of the CDR3: TGCGCCAGCAGCCAAGATCCTTTTGAAGGACAGCAGTACTTC.

The chain couples TRBV10-3 to TRBJ1-2; D ambiguous. V lost 7 bases, J lost 2 bases, and 11 bases lay in between. The CDR3 runs 13 residues. Germline assignment: CDR1 ENHRY and CDR2 SYGVKD. The CDR3 protein is CAIMETGNYGYTF. The CDR3 DNA follows: TGTGCCATCATGGAGACGGGGAACTATGGCTACACCTTC.

This chain uses TRBV19 with TRBJ2-3; D gene uncertain. CDR3 length equals 18 residues. Germline V CDR1 and CDR2: LNHDA, SQIVND (reference sequence). V lost 3 bases and J 0 bases, leaving 19 bases between the germline ends. The CDR3: CASSIPFLDITSTDTQYF. As DNA, the CDR3 is TGTGCCAGTAGTATCCCTTTTCTCGACATCACTAGCACAGATACGCAGTATTTT. Using reference TRBV19 and TRBJ2-3 for the parts outside the CDR3, the full variable domain is DGGITQSPKYLFRKEGQNVTLSCEQNLNHDAMYWYRQDPGQGLRLIYYSQIVNDFQKGDIAEGYSVSREKKESFPLTVTSAQKNPTAFYLCASSIPFLDITSTDTQYFGPGTRLTVL.

CDR3 in DNA: TGTGCCTGGAGCAGCCTGGACCCCTACGAGCAGTACTTC. It encodes CAWSSLDPYEQYF. The chain employs TRBV30 and TRBJ2-7, with no clear D. Germline CDR1 GTSNPN, CDR2 SVGIG (reference sequence). The V and J ends lost 3 bases and 2 bases respectively, with 11 bases between them. The CDR3 has 13 amino acids.